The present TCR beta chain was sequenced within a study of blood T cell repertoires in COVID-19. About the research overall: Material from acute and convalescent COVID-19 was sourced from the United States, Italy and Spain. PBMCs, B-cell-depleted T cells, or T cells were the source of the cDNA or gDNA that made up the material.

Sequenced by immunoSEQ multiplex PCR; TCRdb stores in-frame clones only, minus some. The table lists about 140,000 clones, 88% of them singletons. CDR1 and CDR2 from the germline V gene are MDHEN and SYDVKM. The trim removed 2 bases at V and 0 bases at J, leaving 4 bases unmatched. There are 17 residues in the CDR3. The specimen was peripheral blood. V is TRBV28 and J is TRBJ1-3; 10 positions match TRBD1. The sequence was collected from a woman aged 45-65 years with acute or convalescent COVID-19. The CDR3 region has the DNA TGTGCCAGCAGTTTAGGGACAGGGGCCCGCTCTGGAAACACCATATATTTT. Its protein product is CASSLGTGARSGNTIYF. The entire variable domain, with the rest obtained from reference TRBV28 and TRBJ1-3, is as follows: DVKVTQSSRYLVKRTGEKVFLECVQDMDHENMFWYRQDPGLGLRLIYFSYDVKMKEKGDIPEGYSVSREKKERFSLILESASTNQTSMYLCASSLGTGARSGNTIYFGEGSWLTVV.